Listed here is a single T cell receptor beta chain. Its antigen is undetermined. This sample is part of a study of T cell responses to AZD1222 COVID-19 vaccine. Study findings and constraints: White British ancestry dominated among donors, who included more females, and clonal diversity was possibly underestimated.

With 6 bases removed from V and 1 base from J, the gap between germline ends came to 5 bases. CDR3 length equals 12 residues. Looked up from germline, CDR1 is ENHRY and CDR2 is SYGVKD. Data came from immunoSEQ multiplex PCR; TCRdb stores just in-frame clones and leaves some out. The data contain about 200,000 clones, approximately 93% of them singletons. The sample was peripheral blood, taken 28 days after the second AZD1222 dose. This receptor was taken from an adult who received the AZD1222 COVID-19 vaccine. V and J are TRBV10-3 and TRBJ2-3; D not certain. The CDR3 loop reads CAIRTGTDTQYF. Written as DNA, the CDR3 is TGTGCCATCAGGACTGGCACAGATACGCAGTATTTT.